These T cell receptor beta chains were read from a single sample in a study of shared clonotypes between healthy human individuals. Libraries were prepared by immunoSEQ multiplex PCR; TCRdb keeps only in-frame clonotypes and omits some of them. The sample yields some 2,500,000 clones, around 90% seen once. The material sequenced was naive CD4+ T cells from PBMCs. These receptors all come from a man between 18 and 35 years old in good health. Some clones in this sample may be carry-over from other donors' samples. Each CDR3 is given with its conserved first and last residue. Fields, in order: V gene, J gene, CDR3 protein.

TRBV4-3	TRBJ2-3	CASSQGSVAGLTDTQYF
TRBV6-1	TRBJ1-2	CASSMTGGVGYTF
TRBV9	TRBJ2-3	CASSPAGGSQYF
TRBV28	TRBJ2-1	CASRGLAGGSPYNEQFF
TRBV6-1	TRBJ2-7	CASRGDILTYEQYF
TRBV19	TRBJ2-2	CASSSPRTSGSGELFF
TRBV5-4	TRBJ2-1	CASHRGGTGNEQFF
TRBV5-1	TRBJ1-4	CASSLGGQGNEKLFF
TRBV2	TRBJ2-5	CASSAGIRETQYF
TRBV9	TRBJ2-2	CASSAGLSNTGELFF
TRBV5-1	TRBJ1-2	CASSEVGDYGYTF
TRBV5-1	TRBJ1-4	CASSLGQNEKLFF
TRBV2	TRBJ2-1	CASRGQGARGNEQFF
TRBV7-8	TRBJ2-7	CASSSLAGTGGYEQYF
TRBV6-5	TRBJ2-7	CASSYVGQGVEQYF
TRBV6-6	TRBJ2-7	CASSYPGRPSYEQYF
TRBV29-1	TRBJ2-7	CSVVGRSSYEQYF
TRBV5-1	TRBJ1-2	CASSPTGFNGYGYTF
TRBV6-6	TRBJ1-5	CASRPRDRPHQPQHF
TRBV28	TRBJ1-4	CASSIVANEKLFF
TRBV5-4	TRBJ2-1	CASSLKVSGLEGNEQFF
TRBV5-1	TRBJ1-1	CASSSYRDVNTEAFF
TRBV4-3	TRBJ1-6	CASSQDPAGSGNSPLHF
TRBV29-1	TRBJ2-7	CSVGRDRASSEQYF
TRBV18	TRBJ2-5	CASSPLLAGGETQYF
TRBV5-1	TRBJ2-7	CASARDKLYEQYF
TRBV11-2	TRBJ1-4	CASSLEGAGYVMAANEKLFF
TRBV11-3	TRBJ2-1	CASSSQGTEYNEQFF
TRBV5-8	TRBJ1-3	CASSLWNTIYF